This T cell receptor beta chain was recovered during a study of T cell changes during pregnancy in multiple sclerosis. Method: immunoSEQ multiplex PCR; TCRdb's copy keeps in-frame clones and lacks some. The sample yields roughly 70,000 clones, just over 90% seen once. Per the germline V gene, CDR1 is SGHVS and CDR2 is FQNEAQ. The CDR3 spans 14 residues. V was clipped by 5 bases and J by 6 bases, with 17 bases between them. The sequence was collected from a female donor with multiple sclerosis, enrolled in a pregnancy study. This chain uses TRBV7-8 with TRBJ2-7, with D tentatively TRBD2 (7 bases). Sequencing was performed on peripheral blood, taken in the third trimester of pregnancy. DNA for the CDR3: TGTGCCAGCAGCGCCGGAGGGAGGGGGGCCGAGCAGTACTTC. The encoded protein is CASSAGGRGAEQYF.